This TCR beta chain comes out of a study of T-cell reconstitution after alpha-beta-depleted transplantation in children. The CDR3 is made up of 16 amino acids. This clonotype was recorded only once. It was with unique molecular identifiers that the TCRbeta library was prepared. A single record per CDR3 protein comes from TCRdb applying MiXCR to the PCR reads. The sample yields 450,000 to 500,000 distinct CDR3 sequences, around 12% seen once. This receptor was identified in a human donor who donated a stem cell graft to a child with combined immunodeficiency. The sequences come from PBMCs from the stem cell graft donor, collected from the stem cell graft. The chain joins TRBV5-2 to TRBJ1-4; the table's TRBD1 call for D was not verified on the DNA. TRBV5-2 is given as a pseudogene. CDR3: CAMGSPRQGANEKLFF. The CDR3 bases are TGTGCCATGGGCTCTCCGAGACAGGGGGCGAATGAAAAACTGTTTTTT.